These 6 T cell receptor beta chains were all obtained from the same sample, sequenced in a study of cytomegalovirus exposure and HLA in healthy donors. The PCR ran on 60 Vbeta and 13 Jbeta primers. Profiled with immunoSEQ multiplex PCR; TCRdb holds only in-frame clones, not every one. The sample consists of under 200,000 clones, 75% of them appearing once. Specimen: PBMCs. These TCRs come from a woman aged 45-65 years in good health and CMV-seropositive.

The rearrangement uses TRBV7-9 and TRBJ1-1; the match to TRBD1 covers 7 bases. Germline V lookup: CDR1 SEHNR, CDR2 FQNEAQ (reference sequence). This CDR3 contains 13 residues. V was pared by 8 bases and J by 5 bases, with 8 bases of the junction left unmatched. CDR3 coding DNA: TGTGCCAGCCAACAGGGGTTTAGGACTGAAGCTTTCTTT. Translating gives CASQQGFRTEAFF.

This chain joins TRBV4-1 and TRBJ2-3; 7 positions match TRBD1. The CDR3 consists of 16 residues. Germline V gene data show CDR1 as MGHRA and CDR2 as YSYEKL. After removal of 0 bases from V and 1 base from J, the junction contained 4 bases not matched to a gene. CDR3 in amino acids: CASSQEGRGRTDTQYF. In DNA form, the CDR3 reads TGCGCCAGCAGCCAAGAGGGTAGGGGGCGCACAGATACGCAGTATTTT.

The genes are TRBV12-5 and TRBJ2-7; tentative D call: TRBD1 (6 bases). The CDR3 loop spans 18 amino acids. The V gene's germline CDR1 is LGHNT and CDR2 FRNRAP. Trimming pared 0 bases from V and 2 bases from J, leaving 20 bases between. For the CDR3, the DNA is TGTGCTAGTGGTTTGGTATGGGCCCTCGGACAGTTCCCCTACGAGCAGTACTTC. This translates into CASGLVWALGQFPYEQYF.

This clone was seen only a few times. The chain joins TRBV4-1 to TRBJ1-2; 9 bases are a match to TRBD1. Trimming removed 5 bases from V and 5 bases from J; junction bases left unmatched: 6. Looked up from germline, CDR1 is MGHRA and CDR2 is YSYEKL. This CDR3 contains 14 residues. In nucleotides, the CDR3 is TGCGCCAGCAGCGACAGGGGGGGCCGATATGGCTACACCTTC. Amino acid sequence: CASSDRGGRYGYTF.

This sequence joins TRBV18 and TRBJ1-2; D not certain. Trimming removed 8 bases at V and 3 bases at J, with 16 bases between. This CDR3 region has 14 residues. The germline V gene has CDR1 KGHSH and CDR2 LQKENI. CDR3 DNA: TGTGCCAGCCAGAACCCGGGAACAGACTATGGCTACACCTTC. Translation: CASQNPGTDYGYTF. Drawing the rest from reference TRBV18 and TRBJ1-2, the complete variable domain is NAGVMQNPRHLVRRRGQEARLRCSPMKGHSHVYWYRQLPEEGLKFMVYLQKENIIDESGMPKERFSAEFPKEGPSILRIQQVVRGDSAAYFCASQNPGTDYGYTFGSGTRLTVV.

This clone has just a few counts. The rearrangement uses TRBV4-1 and TRBJ2-7; a weak D match, TRBD2 (6 bases). Germline V gene sequence: CDR1 MGHRA, CDR2 YSYEKL. This CDR3 contains 17 residues. The V gene lost 4 bases and the J gene lost 0 bases, with 19 bases spanning the gap. The CDR3 DNA is TGCGCCAGCAGCCTCCTCGCCTACGGGCGGGACTCCTACGAGCAGTACTTC. Its translation is CASSLLAYGRDSYEQYF.